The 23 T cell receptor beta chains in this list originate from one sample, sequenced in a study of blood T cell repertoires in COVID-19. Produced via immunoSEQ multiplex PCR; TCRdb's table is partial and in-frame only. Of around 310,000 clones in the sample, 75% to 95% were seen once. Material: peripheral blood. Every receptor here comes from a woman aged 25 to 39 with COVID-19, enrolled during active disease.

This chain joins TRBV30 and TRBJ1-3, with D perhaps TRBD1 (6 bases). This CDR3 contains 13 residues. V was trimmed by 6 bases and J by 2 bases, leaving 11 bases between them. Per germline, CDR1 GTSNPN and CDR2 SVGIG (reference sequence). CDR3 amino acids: CACSRGTGNTIYF. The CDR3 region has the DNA TGTGCCTGTTCGAGGGGGACTGGAAACACCATATATTTT.

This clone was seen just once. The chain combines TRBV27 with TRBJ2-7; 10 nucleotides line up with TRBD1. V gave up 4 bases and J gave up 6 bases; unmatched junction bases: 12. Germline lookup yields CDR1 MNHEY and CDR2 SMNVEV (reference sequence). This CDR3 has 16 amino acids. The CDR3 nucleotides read TGTGCCAGCAGTTCGACAGGGGGCGCGAGGTGGTCCGAGCAGTACTTC. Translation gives CASSSTGGARWSEQYF.

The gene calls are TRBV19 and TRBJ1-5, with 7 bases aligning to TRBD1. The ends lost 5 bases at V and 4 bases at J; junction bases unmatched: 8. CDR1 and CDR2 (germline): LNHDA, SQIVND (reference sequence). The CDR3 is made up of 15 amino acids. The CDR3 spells CASSWAGGTNQPQHF. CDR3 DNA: TGTGCCAGTAGTTGGGCAGGGGGTACAAATCAGCCCCAGCATTTT.

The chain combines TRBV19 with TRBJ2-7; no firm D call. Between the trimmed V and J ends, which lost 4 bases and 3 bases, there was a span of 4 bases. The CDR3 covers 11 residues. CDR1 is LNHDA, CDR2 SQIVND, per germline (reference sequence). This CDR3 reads CASSNSYEQYF. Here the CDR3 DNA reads TGTGCCAGTAGTAATAGCTACGAGCAGTACTTC. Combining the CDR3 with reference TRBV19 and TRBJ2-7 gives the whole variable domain DGGITQSPKYLFRKEGQNVTLSCEQNLNHDAMYWYRQDPGQGLRLIYYSQIVNDFQKGDIAEGYSVSREKKESFPLTVTSAQKNPTAFYLCASSNSYEQYFGPGTRLTVT.

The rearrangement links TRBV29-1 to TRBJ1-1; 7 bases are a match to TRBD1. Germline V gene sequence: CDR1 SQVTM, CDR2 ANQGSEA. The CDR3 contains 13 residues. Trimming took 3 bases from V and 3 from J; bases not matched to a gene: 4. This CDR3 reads CSVETDRDTEAFF. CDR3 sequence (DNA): TGCAGCGTTGAGACCGACAGGGACACTGAAGCTTTCTTT.

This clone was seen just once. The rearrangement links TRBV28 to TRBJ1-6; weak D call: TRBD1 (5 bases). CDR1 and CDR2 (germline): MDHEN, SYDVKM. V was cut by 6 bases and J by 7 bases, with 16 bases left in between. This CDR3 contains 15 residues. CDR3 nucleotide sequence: TGTGCCAGCAGAACATGGGGGGAAAGCAATTCACCCCTCCACTTT. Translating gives CASRTWGESNSPLHF.

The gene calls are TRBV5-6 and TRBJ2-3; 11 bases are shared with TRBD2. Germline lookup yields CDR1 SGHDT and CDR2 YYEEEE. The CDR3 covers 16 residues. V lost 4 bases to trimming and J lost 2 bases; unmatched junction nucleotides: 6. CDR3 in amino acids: CASSIRLAGNTDTQYF. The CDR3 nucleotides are TGTGCCAGCAGCATCAGACTAGCGGGAAACACAGATACGCAGTATTTT.

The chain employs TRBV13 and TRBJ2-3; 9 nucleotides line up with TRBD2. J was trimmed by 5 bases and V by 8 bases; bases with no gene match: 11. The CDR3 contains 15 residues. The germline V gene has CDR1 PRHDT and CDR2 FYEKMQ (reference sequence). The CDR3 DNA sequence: TGTGCCAGCCTCGGGATAGCGGGAGAAAGAGATACGCAGTATTTT. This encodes CASLGIAGERDTQYF.

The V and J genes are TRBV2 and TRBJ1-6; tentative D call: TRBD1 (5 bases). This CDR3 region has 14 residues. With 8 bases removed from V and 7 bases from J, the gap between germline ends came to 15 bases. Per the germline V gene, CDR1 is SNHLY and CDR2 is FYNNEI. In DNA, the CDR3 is TGTGCCAGCGTATACACAAGGGGAAATTCACCCCTCCACTTT. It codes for CASVYTRGNSPLHF.

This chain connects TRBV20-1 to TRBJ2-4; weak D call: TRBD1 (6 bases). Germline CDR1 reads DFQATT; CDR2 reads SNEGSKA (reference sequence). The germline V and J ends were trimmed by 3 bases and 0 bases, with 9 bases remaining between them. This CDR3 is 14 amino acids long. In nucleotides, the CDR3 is TGCAGTGCTAGTGGACAGATAGCCAAAAACATTCAGTACTTC. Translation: CSASGQIAKNIQYF.

CDR3 nucleotides: TGTGCCAGCAGCCCCATCACAGGGAACGGGGAGCTGTTTTTT. Translating it yields CASSPITGNGELFF. The chain couples TRBV11-2 to TRBJ2-2; possible D gene TRBD1, 6 bases. The CDR3 is made up of 14 amino acids. CDR1 SGHAT and CDR2 FQNNGV come from the germline V gene. Trimming cost V 5 bases and J 7 bases, with 14 bases left between them.

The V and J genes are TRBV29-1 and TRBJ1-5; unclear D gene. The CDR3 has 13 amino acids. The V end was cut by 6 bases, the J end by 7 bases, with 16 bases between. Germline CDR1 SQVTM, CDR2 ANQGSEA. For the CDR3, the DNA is TGCAGCGTATCGACTGCGGTCGGACAGCCCCAGCATTTT. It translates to CSVSTAVGQPQHF.

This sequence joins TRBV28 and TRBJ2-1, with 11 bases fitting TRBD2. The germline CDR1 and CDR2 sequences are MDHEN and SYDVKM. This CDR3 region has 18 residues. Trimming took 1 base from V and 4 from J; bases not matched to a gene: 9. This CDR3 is CASSLSAASGRRYNEQFF. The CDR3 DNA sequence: TGTGCCAGCAGTTTATCCGCGGCTAGCGGGAGGAGGTACAATGAGCAGTTCTTC.

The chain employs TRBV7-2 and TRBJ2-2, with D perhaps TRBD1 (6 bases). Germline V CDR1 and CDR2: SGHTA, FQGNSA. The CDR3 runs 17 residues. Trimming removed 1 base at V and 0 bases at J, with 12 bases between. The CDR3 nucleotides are TGTGCCAGCAGCTTAGGACGACAGGCCGCGAACACCGGGGAGCTGTTTTTT. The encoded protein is CASSLGRQAANTGELFF. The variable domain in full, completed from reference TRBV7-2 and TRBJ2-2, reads GAGVSQSPSNKVTEKGKDVELRCDPISGHTALYWYRQSLGQGLEFLIYFQGNSAPDKSGLPSDRFSAERTGGSVSTLTIQRTQQEDSAVYLCASSLGRQAANTGELFFGEGSRLTVL.

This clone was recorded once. The CDR3 DNA reads as TGTGCCAGCAGCAAGGGCGCGGGCGAGCAGTACTTC. It is translated as CASSKGAGEQYF. The V gene is TRBV12-3 or TRBV12-4, the J gene TRBJ2-7; tentatively, D is TRBD2 (5 bases). Between the trimmed V and J ends, which lost 6 bases and 6 bases, there was a span of 12 bases. CDR3 size: 12 residues.

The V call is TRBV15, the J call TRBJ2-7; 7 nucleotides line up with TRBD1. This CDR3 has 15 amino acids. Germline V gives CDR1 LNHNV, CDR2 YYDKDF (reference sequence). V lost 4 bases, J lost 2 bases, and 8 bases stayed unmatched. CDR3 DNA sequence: TGTGCCACCAGCATCAACCGGGACAGAGCCTACGAGCAGTACTTC. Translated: CATSINRDRAYEQYF.

The CDR3 loop reads CASSFSGQNTEAFF. The CDR3 nucleotides read TGTGCCAGCAGTTTTTCGGGACAGAACACTGAAGCTTTCTTT. J is TRBJ1-1 and V is TRBV28, with D possibly TRBD1 on 6 matching bases. V was trimmed by 3 bases and J by 1 base, leaving 9 bases between them. Per the germline V gene, CDR1 is MDHEN and CDR2 is SYDVKM. The CDR3 contains 14 residues.

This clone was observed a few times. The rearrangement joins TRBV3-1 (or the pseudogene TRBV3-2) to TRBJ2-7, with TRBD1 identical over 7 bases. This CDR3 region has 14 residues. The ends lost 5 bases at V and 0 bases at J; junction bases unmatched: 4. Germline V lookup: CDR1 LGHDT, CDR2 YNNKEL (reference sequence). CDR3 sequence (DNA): TGTGCCAGCAGCTCCTACAGGGGCTCCTACGAGCAGTACTTC. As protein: CASSSYRGSYEQYF.

CDR3 nucleotide sequence: TGCGCCAGCTCAGAACTGGACAGGTCCGCTGAAGCTTTCTTT. Protein: CASSELDRSAEAFF. The chain employs TRBV10-1 and TRBJ1-1; 7 nucleotides line up with TRBD1. V gave up 8 bases and J gave up 6 bases; unmatched junction bases: 12. CDR1 and CDR2 from the germline V gene are WNHNN and SYGVQD (reference sequence). The CDR3 runs 14 residues.

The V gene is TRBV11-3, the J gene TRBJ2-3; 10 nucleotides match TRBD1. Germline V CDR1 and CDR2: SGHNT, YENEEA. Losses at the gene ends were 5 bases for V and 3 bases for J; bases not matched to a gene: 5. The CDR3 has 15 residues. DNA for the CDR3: TGTGCCAGCAGCAAGACAGGGGGCGCAACAGATACGCAGTATTTT. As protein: CASSKTGGATDTQYF.

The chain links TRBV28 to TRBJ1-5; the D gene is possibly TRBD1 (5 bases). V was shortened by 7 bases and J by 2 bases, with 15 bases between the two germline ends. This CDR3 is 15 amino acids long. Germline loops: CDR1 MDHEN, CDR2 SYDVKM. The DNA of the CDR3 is TGTGCCAGCAAGGTCACGGGGGGGGGCAATCAGCCCCAGCATTTT. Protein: CASKVTGGGNQPQHF.

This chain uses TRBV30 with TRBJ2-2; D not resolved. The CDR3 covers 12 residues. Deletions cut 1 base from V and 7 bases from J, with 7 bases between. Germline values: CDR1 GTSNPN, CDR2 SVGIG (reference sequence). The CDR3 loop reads CAWSGPRGELFF. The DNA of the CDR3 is TGTGCCTGGAGTGGTCCTCGCGGGGAGCTGTTTTTT.

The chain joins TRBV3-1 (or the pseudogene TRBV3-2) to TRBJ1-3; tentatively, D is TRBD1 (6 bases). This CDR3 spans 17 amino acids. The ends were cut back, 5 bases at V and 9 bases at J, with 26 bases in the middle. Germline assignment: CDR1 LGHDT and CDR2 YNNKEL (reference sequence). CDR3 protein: CASSATGTWDGVGTIYF. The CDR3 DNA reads TGTGCCAGCAGCGCCACCGGGACATGGGACGGCGTGGGCACCATATATTTT.